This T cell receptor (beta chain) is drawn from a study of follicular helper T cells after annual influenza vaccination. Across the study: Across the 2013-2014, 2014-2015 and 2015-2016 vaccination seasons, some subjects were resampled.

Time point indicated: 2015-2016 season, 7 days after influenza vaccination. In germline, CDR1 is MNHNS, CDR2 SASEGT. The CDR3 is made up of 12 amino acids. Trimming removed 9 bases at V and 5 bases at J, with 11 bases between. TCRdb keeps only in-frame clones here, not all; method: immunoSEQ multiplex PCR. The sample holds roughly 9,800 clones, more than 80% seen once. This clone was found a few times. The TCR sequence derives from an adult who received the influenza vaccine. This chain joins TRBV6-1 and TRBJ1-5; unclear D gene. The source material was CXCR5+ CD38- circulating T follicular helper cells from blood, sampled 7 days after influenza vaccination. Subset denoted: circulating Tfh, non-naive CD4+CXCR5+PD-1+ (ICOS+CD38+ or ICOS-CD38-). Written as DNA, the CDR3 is TGTGCCAGTCGAGTTGGGGATCAGCCCCAGCATTTT. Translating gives CASRVGDQPQHF.